This T cell receptor beta chain stems from a study of T-cell memory formation after mild COVID-19. Overall study findings and caveats: Contracting CD4+ clones lay largely in CM and EM, with CD8+ ones residing in EMRA.

5'RACE with constant-segment primers yielded barcoded, UMI-tagged TCR alpha and TCR beta cDNA libraries. From the 5' RACE reads, TCRdb called clonotypes with MiXCR, one entry per CDR3 protein. The sample yields around 470,000 distinct CDR3 sequences, approximately 20% seen once. This clonotype was observed a few times. Its target is not known. The CDR3 spans 15 residues. V was pared by 8 bases and J by 6 bases, with 16 bases of the junction left unmatched. Germline V gene lookup returns CDR1 KGHSH and CDR2 LQKENI. The sequenced sample was PBMCs or a T cell subset sorted from them (not recorded which). The TCR comes from an adult woman who had mild COVID-19 (a few samples of this study predate the infection). Cell type and time point are not known. The chain couples TRBV18 to TRBJ2-7; 7 nucleotides line up with TRBD1. The CDR3 loop is CASTPTGAHLGEQYF. The CDR3 nucleotides are TGTGCCAGCACCCCCACAGGGGCACACCTAGGCGAGCAGTACTTC.